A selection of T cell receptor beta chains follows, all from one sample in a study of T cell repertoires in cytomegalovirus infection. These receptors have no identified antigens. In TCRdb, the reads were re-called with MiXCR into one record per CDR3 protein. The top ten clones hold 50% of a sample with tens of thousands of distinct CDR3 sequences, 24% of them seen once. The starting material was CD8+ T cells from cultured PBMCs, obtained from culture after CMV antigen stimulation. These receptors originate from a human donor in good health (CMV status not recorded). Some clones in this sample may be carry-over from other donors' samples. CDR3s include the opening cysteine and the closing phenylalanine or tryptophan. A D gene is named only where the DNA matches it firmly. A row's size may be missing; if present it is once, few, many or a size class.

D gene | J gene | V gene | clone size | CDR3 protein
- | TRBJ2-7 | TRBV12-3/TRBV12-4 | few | CASSMSRNRGYEQYF
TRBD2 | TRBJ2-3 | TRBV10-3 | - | CAISEVGGAGGSVNTQYF
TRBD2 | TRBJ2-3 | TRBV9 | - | CASSVAGGLGQYF
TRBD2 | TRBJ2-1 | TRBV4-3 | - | CASSQDKEGGPSYNEQFF
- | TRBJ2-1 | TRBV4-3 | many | CASSQEAKGTNEQFF
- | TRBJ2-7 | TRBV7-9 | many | CASSLKDRGGTYEQYF
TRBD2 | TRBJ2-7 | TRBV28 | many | CASSPGRGKEQYF
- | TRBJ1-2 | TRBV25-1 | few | CASSESGRNYGYTF
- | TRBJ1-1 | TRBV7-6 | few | CASSFAGGGGGNTEAFF
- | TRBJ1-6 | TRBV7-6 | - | CASSLGWESLLHF
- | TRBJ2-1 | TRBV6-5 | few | CASSPTELQGYNEQFF
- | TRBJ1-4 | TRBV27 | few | CASSLSGGEKLFF
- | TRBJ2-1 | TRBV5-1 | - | CASVDTDFYNEQFF
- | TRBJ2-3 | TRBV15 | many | CATSRSSTDTQYF
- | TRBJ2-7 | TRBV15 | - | CATRERGDYEQYF
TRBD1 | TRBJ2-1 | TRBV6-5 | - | CASSYTGGTGVDEQFF
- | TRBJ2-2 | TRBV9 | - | CASSANPRLANTGELFF
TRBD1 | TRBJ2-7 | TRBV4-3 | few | CASSQGRGPPVGQYF
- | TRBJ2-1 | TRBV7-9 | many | CASSLPYNEQFF
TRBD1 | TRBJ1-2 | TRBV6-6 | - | CASSYKHKGQGADGYTF